The clone carrying this T cell receptor (beta chain) was counted many times. Its antigen is not known. Trimming took off 2 bases at V and 5 bases at J, with 11 bases between the two ends. Looked up from germline, CDR1 is SEHNR and CDR2 is FQNEAQ (reference sequence). This CDR3 has 14 amino acids. This specimen comes from a study of T-cell reconstitution after alpha-beta-depleted transplantation in children. As it was prepared, the TCRbeta library received unique molecular identifiers. MiXCR, applied by TCRdb to the PCR reads, yields one record per CDR3 protein. The sample contains about 460,000 distinct CDR3 sequences, more than 9% of which appear only once. Points from the study as a whole: By one year post-transplant, T-cell counts and diversity largely arose from T cells that were newly produced. By about two months after transplant, alpha-beta T cells reportedly arose from several hundred graft clones that had expanded.

The rearrangement joins TRBV7-9 to TRBJ2-3, with D unclear. Sequencing used PBMCs, obtained before TCRalphabeta/CD19-depleted stem cell transplant. This receptor was identified in a child aged 2-15 years with inherited bone marrow failure, due to receive a stem cell transplant. The CDR3: CASSLITWGDTQYF. For the CDR3, the DNA is TGTGCCAGCAGCTTAATAACCTGGGGAGATACGCAGTATTTT.